Following are 17 T cell receptor beta chains from one sample sequenced in a study of CD8+ T cells in alopecia areata. Reverse transcribed after extraction, RNA yielded cDNA as the sequencing template. Data came from immunoSEQ multiplex PCR; TCRdb stores just in-frame clones and leaves some out. The sample records 140,000 to 150,000 clones, around 49% being singletons. This sample comprised CD4+ T cells sorted from blood, obtained at week 0. These receptors all stem from a human donor with alopecia areata.

This CDR3 reads CAWNSRVGEQYF. The CDR3 nucleotides read TGTGCCTGGAATTCCAGGGTCGGCGAGCAGTACTTC. The chain is built from TRBV30 and TRBJ2-7; weak D call: TRBD1 (5 bases). The CDR3 runs 12 residues. V was cut by 4 bases and J by 6 bases, with 13 bases left in between. The germline V gene encodes CDR1 GTSNPN and CDR2 SVGIG (reference sequence).

A few counts support this clone. V and J are TRBV28 and TRBJ2-7; D is possibly TRBD1 (7 bases). The CDR3 covers 15 residues. Per the germline V gene, CDR1 is MDHEN and CDR2 is SYDVKM. V was pared by 1 base and J by 4 bases, with 14 bases between. CDR3 sequence (DNA): TGTGCCAGCAGTTTATCAGGGGGGATCGTATACGAGCAGTACTTC. Its protein product is CASSLSGGIVYEQYF.

The V gene is TRBV5-1, the J gene TRBJ2-7, with 7 nucleotides matching TRBD2. Trimming took 0 bases from V and 6 from J; bases not matched to a gene: 6. The germline V gene encodes CDR1 SGHRS and CDR2 YFSETQ. The CDR3 consists of 14 residues. The CDR3 nucleotides read TGCGCCAGCAGCTTGGTGGTAGCGGGTGGCGAGCAGTACTTC. Translating gives CASSLVVAGGEQYF.

The chain couples TRBV29-1 to TRBJ2-7; D is unclear. The CDR3 contains 12 residues. Trimming shortened V by 6 bases and J by 0 bases, and 9 bases separated the two germline ends. Germline V gives CDR1 SQVTM, CDR2 ANQGSEA. CDR3 bases: TGCAGCGTCAAGCGTATCTCCTACGAGCAGTACTTC. Encoded protein: CSVKRISYEQYF.

This clone was counted only a few times. V and J are TRBV29-1 and TRBJ2-1; unclear D gene. There are 16 residues in the CDR3. V was trimmed by 0 bases and J by 3 bases, leaving 15 bases between them. Germline CDR1 SQVTM, CDR2 ANQGSEA. The CDR3 sequence is CSVEDYGEDGYNEQFF. CDR3 DNA sequence: TGCAGCGTTGAAGATTATGGAGAGGACGGCTACAATGAGCAGTTCTTC.

The rearrangement joins TRBV27 to TRBJ2-7; no firm D call. Trimming stripped 5 bases from V and 3 bases from J, with 14 bases between. The CDR3 length is 14 residues. CDR1 is MNHEY, CDR2 SMNVEV, per germline (reference sequence). The CDR3 loop reads CASSNRAGSYEQYF. The CDR3 DNA sequence: TGTGCCAGCAGTAATAGGGCAGGTAGCTACGAGCAGTACTTC.

The chain recombines TRBV9 with TRBJ2-3, with 7 bases fitting TRBD2. The germline V gene encodes CDR1 SGDLS and CDR2 YYNGEE. The length of the CDR3 is 15 residues. V lost 4 bases to trimming and J lost 5 bases; unmatched junction nucleotides: 10. The CDR3 region has the DNA TGTGCCAGCAGCACCAGCGGGATGGCGAGAGATACGCAGTATTTT. Its translation: CASSTSGMARDTQYF.

Remarks on this clone: The identical CDR3 is also encoded by other nucleotide sequences in the sample. The chain recombines TRBV9 with TRBJ2-7, with a possible D match to TRBD1 (5 bases). CDR3 size: 12 residues. Germline CDR1 is SGDLS and CDR2 is YYNGEE. V was pared by 4 bases and J by 4 bases, with 9 bases between. The CDR3 DNA is TGTGCCAGCAGCAGAGACAGTTACGAGCAGTACTTC. Translation: CASSRDSYEQYF. Full variable domain (rest looked up from reference TRBV9 and TRBJ2-7): DSGVTQTPKHLITATGQRVTLRCSPRSGDLSVYWYQQSLDQGLQFLIQYYNGEERAKGNILERFSAQQFPDLHSELNLSSLELGDSALYFCASSRDSYEQYFGPGTRLTVT.

The J gene is TRBJ2-5, the V gene TRBV13; D may be TRBD2 (6 bases). V lost 5 bases and J 7 bases, leaving 17 bases between the germline ends. This CDR3 spans 14 amino acids. Germline V gene sequence: CDR1 PRHDT, CDR2 FYEKMQ (reference sequence). CDR3 coding DNA: TGTGCCAGCAGCCAAGAACTAGCCCTCGGGACCCAGTACTTC. Translating it yields CASSQELALGTQYF.

Here the CDR3 reads CASSQYGTAAYHF. In DNA, the CDR3 is TGTGCCAGCAGTCAGTATGGGACAGCTGCCTATCATTTT. The chain couples TRBV6-5 to TRBJ1-5, with 7 bases lining up with TRBD1. The germline V gene encodes CDR1 MNHEY and CDR2 SVGAGI. V shed 5 bases and J 16 bases; nucleotides not matched to a gene: 14. The CDR3 has 13 residues.

This clone has only a few counts. The rearrangement joins TRBV4-2 to TRBJ1-2; possible D gene TRBD1, 5 bases. Germline assignment: CDR1 LGHNA and CDR2 YNFKEQ. V was pared by 5 bases and J by 0 bases, with 16 bases between. This CDR3 spans 16 amino acids. CDR3 nucleotides: TGTGCCAGCAGCACCCCCGCCAGGGAGACTAACTATGGCTACACCTTC. Amino acid sequence: CASSTPARETNYGYTF.

The chain links TRBV29-1 to TRBJ2-7; 9 positions match TRBD1. V trimming: 2 bases; J trimming: 0 bases; junction bases outside the gene matches: 5. Germline lookup yields CDR1 SQVTM and CDR2 ANQGSEA. This CDR3 contains 15 residues. CDR3 protein: CSVELGTGNSYEQYF. The CDR3 DNA reads TGCAGCGTTGAACTTGGGACAGGGAACTCCTACGAGCAGTACTTC.

The chain is built from TRBV29-1 and TRBJ2-7; 11 positions match TRBD1. This CDR3 comprises 15 residues. Germline V gene sequence: CDR1 SQVTM, CDR2 ANQGSEA. The V gene end was trimmed by 6 bases and the J gene end by 1 base; junction bases not matched to a gene: 8. The CDR3 DNA reads as TGCAGCGTCGGCACCGGGACAGGGGGTTCCTACGAGCAGTACTTC. Protein: CSVGTGTGGSYEQYF.

This clone was detected only a few times. The chain combines TRBV29-1 with TRBJ2-1; D unresolved. V was cut by 3 bases and J by 5 bases, with 8 bases left in between. The CDR3 runs 12 residues. Germline CDR1 SQVTM, CDR2 ANQGSEA. The DNA of the CDR3 is TGCAGCGTTGAGCTCCACGACAATGAGCAGTTCTTC. It encodes CSVELHDNEQFF.

The J gene is TRBJ2-3, the V gene TRBV13; 9 nucleotides agree with TRBD2. Germline lookup yields CDR1 PRHDT and CDR2 FYEKMQ (reference sequence). V dropped 5 bases and J dropped 2; count of bases not matched to a gene: 14. This CDR3 region has 18 residues. CDR3 in DNA: TGTGCCAGCAGCACCCCCCCGGGACTAGCTCGAGTCACAGATACGCAGTATTTT. Its translation is CASSTPPGLARVTDTQYF.

The rearrangement uses TRBV23-1 and TRBJ2-1; tentatively, D is TRBD1 (6 bases). TRBV23-1 is designated an ORF whose function remains uncertain. CDR3 length: 14 amino acids. V was trimmed by 7 bases and J by 1 base, leaving 11 bases between them. Here the CDR3 DNA reads TGCGCCAGCATTCCAGGGGAATCCTACAATGAGCAGTTCTTC. Translation: CASIPGESYNEQFF.

Concerning this clone itself: Other DNA sequences within the sample encode an identical CDR3. CDR3 nucleotides: TGTGCCAGCAGCGGGGGGTACGGCAATCAGCCCCAGCATTTT. As protein: CASSGGYGNQPQHF. The V gene is TRBV2, the J gene TRBJ1-5, with D possibly TRBD1 on 5 matching bases. V was shortened by 6 bases and J by 2 bases, with 11 bases between the two germline ends. Germline V gene sequence: CDR1 SNHLY, CDR2 FYNNEI. This CDR3 region has 14 residues.